This TCR beta chain was recorded in a study of blood T cell repertoires in COVID-19. The overall study: From the United States, Italy and Spain came samples of acute and convalescent COVID-19. T cells, B-cell-depleted T cells, or PBMCs provided the cDNA or gDNA that served as material.

V was trimmed by 5 bases and J by 2 bases, leaving 7 bases between them. Germline V lookup: CDR1 SEHNR, CDR2 FQNEAQ (reference sequence). This CDR3 comprises 12 residues. How the authors handled the data: Amplified reference gene primers provided the basis for estimating nucleated cell counts. Sequencing was performed with immunoSEQ multiplex PCR; in TCRdb, only in-frame clones are kept and a portion is missing. V and J calls and clone size are those listed in that table; D and trimming were worked out from the DNA. The table lists fewer than 50,000 clones, approximately 85% of them singletons. The sample was peripheral blood. The receptor comes from a woman older than 75 with acute or convalescent COVID-19. V is TRBV7-9 and J is TRBJ2-7; TRBD2 is a possible D gene (5 bases). CDR3 bases: TGTGCCAGCAGCGGGAGCACCTACGAGCAGTACTTC. Translated, it gives CASSGSTYEQYF.